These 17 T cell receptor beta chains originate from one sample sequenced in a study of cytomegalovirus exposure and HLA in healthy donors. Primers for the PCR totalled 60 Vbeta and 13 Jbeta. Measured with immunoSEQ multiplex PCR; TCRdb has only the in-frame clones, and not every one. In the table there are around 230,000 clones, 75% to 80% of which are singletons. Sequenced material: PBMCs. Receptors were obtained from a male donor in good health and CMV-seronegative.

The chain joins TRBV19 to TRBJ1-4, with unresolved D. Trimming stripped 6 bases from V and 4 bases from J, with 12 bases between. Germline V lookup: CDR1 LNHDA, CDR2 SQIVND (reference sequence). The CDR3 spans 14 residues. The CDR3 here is CASSPGLLNEKLFF. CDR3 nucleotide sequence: TGTGCCAGTAGCCCCGGACTTCTTAATGAAAAACTGTTTTTT.

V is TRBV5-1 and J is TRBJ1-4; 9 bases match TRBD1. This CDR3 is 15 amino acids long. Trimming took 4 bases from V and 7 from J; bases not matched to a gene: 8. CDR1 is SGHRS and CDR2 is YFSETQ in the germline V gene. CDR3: CASSASGTGSEKLFF. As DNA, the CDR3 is TGCGCCAGCAGCGCATCCGGGACAGGGAGTGAAAAACTGTTTTTT.

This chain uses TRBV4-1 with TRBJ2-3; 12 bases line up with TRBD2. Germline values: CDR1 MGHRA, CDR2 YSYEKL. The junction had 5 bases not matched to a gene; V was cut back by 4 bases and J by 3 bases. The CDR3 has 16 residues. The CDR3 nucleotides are TGCGCCAGCAGCCTCAAGACTAGCGGGGGTACAGATACGCAGTATTTT. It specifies CASSLKTSGGTDTQYF.

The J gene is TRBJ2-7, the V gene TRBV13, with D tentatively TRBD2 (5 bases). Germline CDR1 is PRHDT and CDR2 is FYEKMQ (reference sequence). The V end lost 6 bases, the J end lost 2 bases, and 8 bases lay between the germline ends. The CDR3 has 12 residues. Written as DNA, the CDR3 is TGTGCCAGCAGACTAGGGACCTACGAGCAGTACTTC. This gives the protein CASRLGTYEQYF.

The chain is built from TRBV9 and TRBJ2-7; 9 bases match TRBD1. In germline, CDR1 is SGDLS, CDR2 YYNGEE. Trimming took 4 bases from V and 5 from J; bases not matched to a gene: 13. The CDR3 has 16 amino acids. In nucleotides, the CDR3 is TGTGCCAGCAGCTCAAGGGGCACAGGGGGCTTGGACGAGCAGTACTTC. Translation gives CASSSRGTGGLDEQYF.

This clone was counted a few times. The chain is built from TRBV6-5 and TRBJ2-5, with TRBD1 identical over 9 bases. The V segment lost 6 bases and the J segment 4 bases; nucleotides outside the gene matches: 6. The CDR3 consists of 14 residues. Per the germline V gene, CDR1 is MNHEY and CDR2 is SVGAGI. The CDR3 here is CASRTTGGRETQYF. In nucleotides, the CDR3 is TGTGCCAGCAGGACCACAGGGGGCAGAGAGACCCAGTACTTC.

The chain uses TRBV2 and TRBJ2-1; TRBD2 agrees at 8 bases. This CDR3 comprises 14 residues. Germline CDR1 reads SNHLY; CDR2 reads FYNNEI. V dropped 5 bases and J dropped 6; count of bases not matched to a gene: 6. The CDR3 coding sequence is TGTGCCAGCAGTAGGAGCGGGAGAAGCAATGAGCAGTTCTTC. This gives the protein CASSRSGRSNEQFF.

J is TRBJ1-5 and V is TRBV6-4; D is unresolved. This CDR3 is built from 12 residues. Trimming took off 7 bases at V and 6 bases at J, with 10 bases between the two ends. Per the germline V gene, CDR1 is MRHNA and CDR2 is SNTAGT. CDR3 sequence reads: CASKRLSQPQHF. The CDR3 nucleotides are TGTGCCAGCAAGAGGTTAAGTCAGCCCCAGCATTTT.

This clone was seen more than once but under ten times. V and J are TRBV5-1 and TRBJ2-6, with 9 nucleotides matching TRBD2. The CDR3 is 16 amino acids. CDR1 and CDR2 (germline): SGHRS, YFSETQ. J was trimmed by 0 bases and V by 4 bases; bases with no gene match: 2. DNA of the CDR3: TGCGCCAGCAGCGTTAGCGGGAGCTCTGGGGCCAACGTCCTGACTTTC. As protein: CASSVSGSSGANVLTF. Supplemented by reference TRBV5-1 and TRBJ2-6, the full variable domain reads KAGVTQTPRYLIKTRGQQVTLSCSPISGHRSVSWYQQTPGQGLQFLFEYFSETQRNKGNFPGRFSGRQFSNSRSEMNVSTLELGDSALYLCASSVSGSSGANVLTFGAGSRLTVL.

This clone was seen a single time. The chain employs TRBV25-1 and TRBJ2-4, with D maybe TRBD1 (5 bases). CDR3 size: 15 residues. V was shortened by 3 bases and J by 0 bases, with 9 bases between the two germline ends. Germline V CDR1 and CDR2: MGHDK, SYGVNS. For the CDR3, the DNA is TGTGCCAGCAGTGACGTGGGGCTAGCCAAAAACATTCAGTACTTC. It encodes CASSDVGLAKNIQYF. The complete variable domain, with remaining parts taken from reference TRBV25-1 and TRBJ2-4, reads EADIYQTPRYLVIGTGKKITLECSQTMGHDKMYWYQQDPGMELHLIHYSYGVNSTEKGDLSSESTVSRIRTEHFPLTLESARPSHTSQYLCASSDVGLAKNIQYFGAGTRLSVL.

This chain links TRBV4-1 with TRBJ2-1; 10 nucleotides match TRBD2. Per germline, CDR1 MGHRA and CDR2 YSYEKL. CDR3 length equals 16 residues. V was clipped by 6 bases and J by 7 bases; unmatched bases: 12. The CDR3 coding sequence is TGCGCCAGCAGTCAACCACTAGCGGGAATCTATAATGAGCAGTTCTTC. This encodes CASSQPLAGIYNEQFF.

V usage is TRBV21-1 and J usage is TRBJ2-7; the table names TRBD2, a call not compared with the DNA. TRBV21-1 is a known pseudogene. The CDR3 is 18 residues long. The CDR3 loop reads CASSAQRLTSGATYEQYF. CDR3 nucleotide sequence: TGTGCCAGCAGCGCACAGAGACTTACTAGCGGTGCAACCTACGAGCAGTACTTC.

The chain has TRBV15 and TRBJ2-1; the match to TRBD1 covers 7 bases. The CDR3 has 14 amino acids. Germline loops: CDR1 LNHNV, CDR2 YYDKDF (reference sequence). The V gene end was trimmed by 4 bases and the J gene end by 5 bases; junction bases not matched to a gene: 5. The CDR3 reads CATSKGALDNEQFF. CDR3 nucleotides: TGTGCCACCAGCAAGGGGGCACTAGACAATGAGCAGTTCTTC.

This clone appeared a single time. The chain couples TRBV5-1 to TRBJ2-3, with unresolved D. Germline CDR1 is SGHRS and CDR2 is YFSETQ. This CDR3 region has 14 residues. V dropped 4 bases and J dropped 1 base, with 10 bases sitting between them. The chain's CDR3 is CASSGAVGTDTQYF. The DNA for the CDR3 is TGCGCCAGCAGCGGTGCAGTTGGCACAGATACGCAGTATTTT.

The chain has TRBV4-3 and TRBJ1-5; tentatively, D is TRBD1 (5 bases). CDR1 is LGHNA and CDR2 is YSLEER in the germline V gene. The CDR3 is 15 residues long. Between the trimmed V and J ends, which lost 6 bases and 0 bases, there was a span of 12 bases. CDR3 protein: CASRETVYSNQPQHF. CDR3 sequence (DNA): TGCGCCAGCAGAGAGACAGTTTATAGCAATCAGCCCCAGCATTTT.

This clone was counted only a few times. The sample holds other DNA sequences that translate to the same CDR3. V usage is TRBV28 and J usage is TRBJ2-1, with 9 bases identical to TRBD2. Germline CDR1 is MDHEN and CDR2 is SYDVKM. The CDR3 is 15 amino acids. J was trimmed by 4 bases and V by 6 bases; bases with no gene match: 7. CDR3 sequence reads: CASRNRLAAYNEQFF. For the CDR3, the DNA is TGTGCCAGCAGAAACCGACTAGCGGCTTACAATGAGCAGTTCTTC.

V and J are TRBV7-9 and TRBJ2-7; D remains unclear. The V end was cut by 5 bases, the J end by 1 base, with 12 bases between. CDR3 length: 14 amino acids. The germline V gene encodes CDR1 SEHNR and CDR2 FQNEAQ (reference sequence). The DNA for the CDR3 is TGTGCCAGCAGCCCCCGCGGAGTTTCCTACGAGCAGTACTTC. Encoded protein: CASSPRGVSYEQYF.